Below are 30 T cell receptor beta chains sequenced from a single sample in a study of radiation and T cells in renal cell carcinoma. Time point meaning: blood 4 weeks post-SBRT, at nephrectomy. As to treatment: 15 Gy SBRT to primary tumor, nephrectomy 4 weeks later. The repertoire was sequenced with immunoSEQ multiplex PCR; TCRdb's copy has only in-frame clones and lacks some. The sample carries 120,000 to 150,000 clones, 80% to 90% recorded once. The source material was blood, sampled from a patient whose treatment included radiotherapy and nephrectomy. The receptors were sampled from a woman in her 50s with renal cell carcinoma.

The chain couples TRBV11-2 to TRBJ2-2; tentative D call: TRBD1 (5 bases). Trimming left V 8 bases short and J 2 bases short, with 12 bases between. The CDR3 has 14 amino acids. Germline CDR1 and CDR2: SGHAT and FQNNGV. The CDR3 coding sequence is TGTGCCAGCGGGGCAGATCTAAACACCGGGGAGCTGTTTTTT. As protein: CASGADLNTGELFF.

The J gene is TRBJ2-3, the V gene TRBV4-3, with a weak D call TRBD1 (5 bases). V was clipped by 1 base and J by 3 bases, with 14 bases between them. The CDR3 runs 16 residues. Germline V gives CDR1 LGHNA, CDR2 YSLEER. The CDR3 DNA is TGCGCCAGCAGCCAAGCGGTACAGGTGGGGACAGATACGCAGTATTTT. Translated: CASSQAVQVGTDTQYF.

The V and J genes are TRBV2 and TRBJ2-5; TRBD2 is a possible D gene (5 bases). The CDR3 contains 11 residues. Germline-derived CDR1 and CDR2 are SNHLY and FYNNEI. V shed 7 bases and J shed 7 bases, with 10 bases lying between them. The CDR3 reads CASKSEGTQYF. DNA of the CDR3: TGTGCCAGCAAGTCCGAGGGGACCCAGTACTTC.

The chain is built from TRBV7-2 and TRBJ1-2; D possibly corresponds to TRBD1 (5 bases). The CDR3 contains 13 residues. The germline gives CDR1 SGHTA, CDR2 FQGNSA. V lost 5 bases and J 8 bases, leaving 15 bases between the germline ends. The CDR3 is CASSQGVGYGYTF. The CDR3 region has the DNA TGTGCCAGCAGCCAGGGTGTCGGTTACGGCTACACCTTC. Variable domain in full (rest from reference TRBV7-2 and TRBJ1-2): GAGVSQSPSNKVTEKGKDVELRCDPISGHTALYWYRQSLGQGLEFLIYFQGNSAPDKSGLPSDRFSAERTGGSVSTLTIQRTQQEDSAVYLCASSQGVGYGYTFGSGTRLTVV.

J is TRBJ2-3 and V is TRBV7-3; D unclear. Germline V gene sequence: CDR1 SGHTA, CDR2 FQGTGA. The CDR3 sequence is 13 residues long. V was clipped by 1 base and J by 6 bases, with 8 bases between them. DNA of the CDR3: TGTGCCAGCAGCTTAAGTCCCCGGGATACGCAGTATTTT. This encodes CASSLSPRDTQYF.

This chain joins TRBV7-2 and TRBJ2-7; 10 bases are a match to TRBD2. J was trimmed by 4 bases and V by 0 bases; bases with no gene match: 6. This CDR3 is built from 16 residues. Germline assignment: CDR1 SGHTA and CDR2 FQGNSA. The DNA for the CDR3 is TGTGCCAGCAGCTTAGCGCTCAGCGGGGGGGAGTACGAGCAGTACTTC. Protein sequence: CASSLALSGGEYEQYF.

The chain is built from TRBV5-1 and TRBJ2-1, with a weak D call TRBD1 (5 bases). Germline V gene lookup returns CDR1 SGHRS and CDR2 YFSETQ. This CDR3 spans 14 amino acids. V was pared by 7 bases and J by 2 bases, with 13 bases between. The CDR3 loop is CASSHGAAYNEQFF. The CDR3, as DNA: TGCGCCAGCTCCCATGGGGCGGCCTACAATGAGCAGTTCTTC.

The rearrangement joins TRBV10-3 to TRBJ2-1, with TRBD1 matching 9 bases. V gave up 10 bases and J gave up 4 bases; unmatched junction bases: 5. Germline CDR1 and CDR2: ENHRY and SYGVKD. CDR3 length equals 13 residues. CDR3 nucleotide sequence: TGTGCCACCCGGGACAGGGTATACAATGAGCAGTTCTTC. Protein: CATRDRVYNEQFF.

A note on this clone: One end of the junction does not line up with germline, which may come from a read error. The J gene is TRBJ2-5, the V gene TRBV28; 7 bases align to TRBD1. The CDR3 is 13 residues long. Germline CDR1 is MDHEN and CDR2 is SYDVKM. CDR3 protein: CASSLGQEKTQHF. The CDR3 DNA reads as TGTGCCAGCAGTTTAGGACAGGAGAAGACCCAGCACTTC.

A single count supports this clone. V usage is TRBV11-2 and J usage is TRBJ1-5; D uncertain. Per germline, CDR1 SGHAT and CDR2 FQNNGV. The ends were cut back, 5 bases at V and 3 bases at J, with 8 bases in the middle. The CDR3 sequence is 13 residues long. CDR3 region: CASSLGLNQPQHF. CDR3 nucleotide sequence: TGTGCCAGCAGCCTCGGACTCAATCAGCCCCAGCATTTT.

V gene TRBV2 combines with J gene TRBJ2-1; D may correspond to TRBD1 or TRBD2 (6 bases each). CDR1 and CDR2 (germline): SNHLY, FYNNEI. V lost 6 bases and J lost 4, with 13 bases in between. The CDR3 totals 14 residues. The CDR3 DNA reads TGTGCCAGCAGGAGGGGGACTGAATACAATGAGCAGTTCTTC. It is translated as CASRRGTEYNEQFF.

The chain combines TRBV20-1 with TRBJ2-5; the D is unclear. V gave up 6 bases and J gave up 5 bases, with 7 bases separating them. The CDR3 is made up of 10 amino acids. Germline lookup yields CDR1 DFQATT and CDR2 SNEGSKA (reference sequence). In DNA, the CDR3 is TGCAGTGCGAAAGGGGAGACCCAGTACTTC. It specifies CSAKGETQYF.

The CDR3 bases are TGTGCTAGTGGTTCGGCAGGGGGCTCTGGAAACACCATATATTTT. Its translation is CASGSAGGSGNTIYF. The V and J genes are TRBV12-5 and TRBJ1-3, with 7 bases identical to TRBD1. V shed 4 bases, J shed 0 bases, and the junction held 3 bases outside the gene matches. The CDR3 is 15 amino acids. In germline, CDR1 is LGHNT, CDR2 FRNRAP.

V is TRBV27 and J is TRBJ1-3; D is unclear. V was cut by 6 bases and J by 1 base, with 19 bases left in between. The CDR3 has 17 residues. The germline V gene has CDR1 MNHEY and CDR2 SMNVEV (reference sequence). The CDR3 DNA reads TGTGCCAGCAGCCGCGCCGGGCCGACTCGTTCTGGAAACACCATATATTTT. It is translated as CASSRAGPTRSGNTIYF.

The rearrangement uses TRBV5-4 and TRBJ2-7; TRBD1 agrees at 8 bases. V gave up 4 bases and J gave up 4 bases; unmatched junction bases: 13. This CDR3 is built from 16 residues. CDR1 and CDR2 (germline): SGHNT, YYREEE (reference sequence). This chain's CDR3 is CASSPQTGDGAYEQYF. The CDR3 region has the DNA TGTGCCAGCAGCCCCCAGACAGGGGACGGAGCATACGAGCAGTACTTC.

The chain is built from TRBV28 and TRBJ1-2; tentatively, D is TRBD1 (5 bases). Germline CDR1 is MDHEN and CDR2 is SYDVKM. This CDR3 contains 15 residues. The germline V and J ends were trimmed by 7 bases and 3 bases, with 18 bases remaining between them. The DNA for the CDR3 is TGTGCCAGCACCAGGACATCGCTGATTTACTATGGCTACACCTTC. This sequence encodes CASTRTSLIYYGYTF.

The V gene is TRBV5-4, the J gene TRBJ2-1, with TRBD1 matching 11 bases. Germline V lookup: CDR1 SGHNT, CDR2 YYREEE (reference sequence). The CDR3 is 15 residues long. V was clipped by 4 bases and J by 7 bases; unmatched bases: 7. Here the CDR3 DNA reads TGTGCCAGCAGCGGGGGACAGGGGGTTGGGAATGAGCAGTTCTTC. Protein: CASSGGQGVGNEQFF.

The rearrangement links TRBV4-1 to TRBJ2-1; TRBD2 matches at 14 bases. With V trimmed by 4 bases and J by 3 bases, 11 bases remained unmatched. The CDR3 has 19 amino acids. The germline V gene encodes CDR1 MGHRA and CDR2 YSYEKL. CDR3 DNA: TGCGCCAGCAGCCTTGAGAGACTAGCGGGGGGGGTTGGCTACAATGAGCAGTTCTTC. It encodes CASSLERLAGGVGYNEQFF.

The J gene is TRBJ1-4, the V gene TRBV4-3, with 9 bases identical to TRBD1. The CDR3 contains 15 residues. Per the germline V gene, CDR1 is LGHNA and CDR2 is YSLEER. J was trimmed by 4 bases and V by 4 bases; bases with no gene match: 4. The CDR3 region is CASSLGTGLNEKLFF. The CDR3 DNA follows: TGCGCCAGCAGCCTAGGGACAGGGCTTAATGAAAAACTGTTTTTT.

V gene TRBV9 combines with J gene TRBJ1-3; no clear D gene. Trimming pared 4 bases from V and 0 bases from J, leaving 14 bases between. The CDR3 length is 16 residues. From germline, CDR1 is SGDLS and CDR2 YYNGEE. The CDR3 here is CASSPQATTSGNTIYF. In DNA form, the CDR3 reads TGTGCCAGCAGCCCCCAAGCGACTACCTCTGGAAACACCATATATTTT.

The chain joins TRBV5-6 to TRBJ2-5; 7 bases line up with TRBD2. V lost 1 base, J lost 4 bases, and 7 bases stayed unmatched. Germline V lookup: CDR1 SGHDT, CDR2 YYEEEE. This CDR3 spans 15 amino acids. The CDR3 DNA reads TGTGCCAGCAGCTTGAGCGGTGCGGGAGTAGAGACCCAGTACTTC. Protein: CASSLSGAGVETQYF.

The chain couples TRBV27 to TRBJ2-7; no reliable D call. The CDR3 covers 14 residues. Trimming removed 5 bases at V and 5 bases at J, with 16 bases between. Germline-derived CDR1 and CDR2 are MNHEY and SMNVEV (reference sequence). The DNA of the CDR3 is TGTGCCAGCAGTCGATTGACCGGTCTTCACGAGCAGTACTTC. Translation: CASSRLTGLHEQYF.

V and J are TRBV18 and TRBJ1-5; D uncertain. Trimming cost V 3 bases and J 5 bases, with 8 bases left between them. The CDR3 covers 13 residues. The germline V gene encodes CDR1 KGHSH and CDR2 LQKENI. CDR3 bases: TGTGCCAGCTCACCGGTTTTGGATCAGCCCCAGCATTTT. It codes for CASSPVLDQPQHF.

The chain links TRBV7-9 to TRBJ2-1; the D gene could be TRBD1 or TRBD2 (6 bases each). The germline CDR1 and CDR2 sequences are SEHNR and FQNEAQ (reference sequence). The germline V and J ends were trimmed by 8 bases and 8 bases, with 22 bases remaining between them. CDR3 length equals 15 residues. The CDR3 reads CASRHKWGAPHEQFF. CDR3 sequence (DNA): TGTGCCAGCCGTCACAAGTGGGGGGCCCCCCATGAGCAGTTCTTC. Combining the CDR3 with reference TRBV7-9 and TRBJ2-1 gives the whole variable domain DTGVSQNPRHKITKRGQNVTFRCDPISEHNRLYWYRQTLGQGPEFLTYFQNEAQLEKSRLLSDRFSAERPKGSFSTLEIQRTEQGDSAMYLCASRHKWGAPHEQFFGPGTRLTVL.

The chain joins TRBV19 to TRBJ1-2, with 8 bases that match TRBD1. The CDR3 totals 14 residues. Per the germline V gene, CDR1 is LNHDA and CDR2 is SQIVND (reference sequence). Unmatched junction bases numbered 9, after V lost 8 bases and J lost 4 bases. DNA of the CDR3: TGTGCCAGTGTAAACGACAGGGGTGCCTATGGCTACACCTTC. Its translation: CASVNDRGAYGYTF.

V usage is TRBV7-8 and J usage is TRBJ2-7, with unresolved D. Trimming cost V 7 bases and J 5 bases, with 12 bases left between them. CDR1 is SGHVS and CDR2 is FQNEAQ in the germline V gene. The CDR3 spans 12 residues. CDR3 residues: CASTPRANEQYF. CDR3 in DNA: TGTGCCAGCACCCCGCGTGCGAACGAGCAGTACTTC.

The chain joins TRBV11-3 to TRBJ2-7, with 8 bases aligning to TRBD2. The CDR3 extends over 16 amino acids. Trimming at V came to 1 base and at J to 7 bases, leaving 12 bases not matched to a gene. Per germline, CDR1 SGHNT and CDR2 YENEEA. The chain's CDR3 is CASSLGGTGRAGEQYF. The CDR3 region has the DNA TGTGCCAGCAGCTTAGGGGGTACCGGGAGGGCCGGTGAGCAGTACTTC. Together with reference TRBV11-3 and TRBJ2-7, the CDR3 gives the full variable domain: EAGVVQSPRYKIIEKKQPVAFWCNPISGHNTLYWYLQNLGQGPELLIRYENEEAVDDSQLPKDRFSAERLKGVDSTLKIQPAELGDSAVYLCASSLGGTGRAGEQYFGPGTRLTVT.

The chain uses TRBV6-5 and TRBJ2-1; D not certain. Germline V CDR1 and CDR2: MNHEY, SVGAGI. The CDR3 totals 12 residues. Here the CDR3 reads CATSATYNEQFF. The CDR3, as DNA: TGTGCTACATCCGCCACCTACAATGAGCAGTTCTTC.

The chain joins TRBV19 to TRBJ1-1, with a tentative D call TRBD1 (6 bases). Germline values: CDR1 LNHDA, CDR2 SQIVND (reference sequence). This CDR3 is 15 amino acids long. V was clipped by 6 bases and J by 0 bases, with 14 bases between them. This chain's CDR3 is CASSSSRQVNTEAFF. CDR3 coding DNA: TGTGCCAGTAGCTCATCACGACAGGTGAACACTGAAGCTTTCTTT. Full variable domain (rest looked up from reference TRBV19 and TRBJ1-1): DGGITQSPKYLFRKEGQNVTLSCEQNLNHDAMYWYRQDPGQGLRLIYYSQIVNDFQKGDIAEGYSVSREKKESFPLTVTSAQKNPTAFYLCASSSSRQVNTEAFFGQGTRLTVV.

The chain joins TRBV30 to TRBJ1-6; D possibly corresponds to TRBD1 (6 bases). The CDR3 contains 13 residues. V lost 2 bases, J lost 9 bases, and 11 bases lay in between. Germline V gives CDR1 GTSNPN, CDR2 SVGIG (reference sequence). The DNA of the CDR3 is TGTGCCTGGAGTTTGAGGGGGTCTTCACCCCTCCACTTT. Translated: CAWSLRGSSPLHF.